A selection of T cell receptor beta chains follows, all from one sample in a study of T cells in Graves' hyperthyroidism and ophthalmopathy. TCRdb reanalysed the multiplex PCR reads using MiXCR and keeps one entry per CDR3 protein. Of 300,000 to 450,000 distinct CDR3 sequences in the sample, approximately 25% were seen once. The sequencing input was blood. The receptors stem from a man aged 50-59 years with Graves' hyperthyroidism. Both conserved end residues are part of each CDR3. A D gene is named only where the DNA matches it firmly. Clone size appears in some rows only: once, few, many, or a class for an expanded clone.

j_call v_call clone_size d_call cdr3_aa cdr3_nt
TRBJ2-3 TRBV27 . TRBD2 CASSTQTSGSGWADTQYF TGTGCCAGCAGCACCCAGACTAGCGGGAGCGGGTGGGCCGATACGCAGTATTTT
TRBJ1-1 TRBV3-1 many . CASSPRPGTRLRVEAFF TGTGCCAGCAGCCCCCGTCCGGGGACTCGTCTGCGTGTTGAAGCTTTCTTT
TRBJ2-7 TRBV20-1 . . CSARAPVGLNSYEQYF TGCAGTGCTAGAGCTCCTGTGGGGTTGAATTCCTACGAGCAGTACTTC
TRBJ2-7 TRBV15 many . CATSRDVPSYEQYF TGTGCCACCAGCAGAGACGTTCCCTCCTACGAGCAGTACTTC
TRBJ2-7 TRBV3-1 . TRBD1 CASSQDLRGTASYEQYF TGTGCCAGCAGCCAAGATCTTAGAGGGACAGCCTCCTACGAGCAGTACTTC
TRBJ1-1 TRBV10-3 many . CAISESRTDMNTEAFF TGTGCCATCAGTGAGTCAAGGACGGACATGAACACTGAAGCTTTCTTT
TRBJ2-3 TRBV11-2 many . CASSPTGSDTQYF TGTGCCAGCAGCCCTACAGGGTCGGATACGCAGTATTTT
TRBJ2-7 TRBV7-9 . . CASSLTRGPNTYEQYF TGTGCCAGCAGCTTAACCAGGGGCCCAAACACCTACGAGCAGTACTTC
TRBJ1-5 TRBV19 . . CASSIVRDQPQHF TGTGCCAGTAGTATAGTACGGGATCAGCCCCAGCATTTT
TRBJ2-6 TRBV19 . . CASSNEPGANVLTF TGTGCCAGTAGTAACGAACCTGGGGCCAACGTCCTGACTTTC
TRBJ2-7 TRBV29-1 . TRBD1 CSVRTGLEQYF TGCAGCGTTCGGACAGGTCTCGAGCAGTACTTC
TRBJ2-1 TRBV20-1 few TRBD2 CSARDLAGAYYNEQFF TGCAGTGCTAGAGATCTAGCGGGAGCATACTACAATGAGCAGTTCTTC
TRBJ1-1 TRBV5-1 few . CASSTSTANTEAFF TGCGCCAGCAGCACTTCGACAGCGAACACTGAAGCTTTCTTT
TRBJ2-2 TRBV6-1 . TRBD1 CASSEAQGSTGELFF TGTGCCAGCAGTGAGGCACAGGGGTCCACCGGGGAGCTGTTTTTT
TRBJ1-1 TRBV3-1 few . CASSRFSGTEAFF TGTGCCAGCAGCCGTTTTTCGGGAACTGAAGCTTTCTTT
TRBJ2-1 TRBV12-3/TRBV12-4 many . CASSQPGYEQFF TGTGCCAGCAGTCAACCGGGATATGAGCAGTTCTTC
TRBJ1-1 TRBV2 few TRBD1 CASRGQEWWNTEAFF TGTGCCAGCAGGGGACAGGAGTGGTGGAACACTGAAGCTTTCTTT
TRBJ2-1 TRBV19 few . CASSISGQYNEQFF TGTGCCAGTAGTATAAGCGGACAGTACAATGAGCAGTTCTTC
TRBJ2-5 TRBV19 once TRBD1 CASSYQGAWETQYF TGTGCCAGTAGTTATCAGGGGGCGTGGGAGACCCAGTACTTC
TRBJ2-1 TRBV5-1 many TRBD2 CASSQGLAGGLDEQFF TGCGCCAGCAGCCAGGGACTAGCGGGAGGGTTGGATGAGCAGTTCTTC